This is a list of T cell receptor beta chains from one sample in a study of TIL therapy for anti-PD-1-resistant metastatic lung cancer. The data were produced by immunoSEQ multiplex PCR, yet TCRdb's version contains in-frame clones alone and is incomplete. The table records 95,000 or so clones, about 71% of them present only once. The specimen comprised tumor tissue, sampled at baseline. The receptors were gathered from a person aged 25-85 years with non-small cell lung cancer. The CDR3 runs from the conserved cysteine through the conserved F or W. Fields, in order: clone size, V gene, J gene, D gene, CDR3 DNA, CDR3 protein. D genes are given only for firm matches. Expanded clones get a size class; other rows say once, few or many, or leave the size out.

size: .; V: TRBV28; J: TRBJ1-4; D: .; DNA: TGTGCCAGCACCCAGGGCCAAGAAAAACTGTTTTTT; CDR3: CASTQGQEKLFF
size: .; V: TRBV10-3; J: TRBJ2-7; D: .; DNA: TGTGCCACCCAGGACCAGGGTTACTACGAGCAGTACTTC; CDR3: CATQDQGYYEQYF
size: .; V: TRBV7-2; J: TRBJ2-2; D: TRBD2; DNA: TGTGCCAGCAGCTTAGTGGCTAGCGGGGGGCCGGACACCGGGGAGCTGTTTTTT; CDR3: CASSLVASGGPDTGELFF
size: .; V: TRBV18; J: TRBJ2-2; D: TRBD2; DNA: TGTGCCAGCTCACCCGGACTAGCGGGAACGAACACCGGGGAGCTGTTTTTT; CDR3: CASSPGLAGTNTGELFF
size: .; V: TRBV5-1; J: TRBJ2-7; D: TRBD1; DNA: TGCGCCAGCAGTGAAGCCGGGACAGGGGGTTCCTACGAGCAGTACTTC; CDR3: CASSEAGTGGSYEQYF
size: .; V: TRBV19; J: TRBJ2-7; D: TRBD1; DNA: TGTGCCAGTAGTAGCAAACAGGGGGCGCGAGAGCAGTACTTC; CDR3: CASSSKQGAREQYF
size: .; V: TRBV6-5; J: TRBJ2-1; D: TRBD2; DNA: TGTGCCAGCAGCCTTAGCGGGAGTATCAATGAGCAGTTCTTC; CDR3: CASSLSGSINEQFF
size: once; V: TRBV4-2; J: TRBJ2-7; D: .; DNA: TGTGCCAGCAGCCTCGGGACTCCCCCCTACGAGCAGTACTTC; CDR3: CASSLGTPPYEQYF
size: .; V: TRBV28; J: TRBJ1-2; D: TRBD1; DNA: TGTGCCAGCTTCGACAGGGACTATGGCTACACCTTC; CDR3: CASFDRDYGYTF
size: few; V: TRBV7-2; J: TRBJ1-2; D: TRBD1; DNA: TGTGCCAGCAGCGGCTCGGGACAGGGTGGCGAGGGCTACACCTTC; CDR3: CASSGSGQGGEGYTF
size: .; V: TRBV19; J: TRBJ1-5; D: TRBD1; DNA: TGTGCCAGTAGTACTCAGGGGGGCGGGGGCAATCAGCCCCAGCATTTT; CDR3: CASSTQGGGGNQPQHF
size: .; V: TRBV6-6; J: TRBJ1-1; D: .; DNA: TGTGCCAGCAGCCACGCGTGGAACACTGAAGCTTTCTTT; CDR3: CASSHAWNTEAFF
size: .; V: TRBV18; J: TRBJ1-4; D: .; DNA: TGTGCCAGCTCACCAGAGAGGTACGGAAAACTGTTTTTT; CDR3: CASSPERYGKLFF
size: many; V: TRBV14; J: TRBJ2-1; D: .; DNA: TGTGCCAGCAGCCAGGATCTAGGACCCCTGGCCTACAATGAGCAGTTCTTC; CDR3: CASSQDLGPLAYNEQFF
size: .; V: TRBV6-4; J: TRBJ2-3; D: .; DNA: TGTGCCAGCAGTGACTCGTGGGGAGATACGCAGTATTTT; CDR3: CASSDSWGDTQYF
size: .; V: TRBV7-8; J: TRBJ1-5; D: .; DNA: TGTGCCAGCAGCTTAGCGGCACAGCCCCAGCATTTT; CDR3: CASSLAAQPQHF
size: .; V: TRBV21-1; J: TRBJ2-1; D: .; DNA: TGTGCCAGCAGCAAAGGTATAGCGGGAGGATTTAATGAGCAGTTCTTC; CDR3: CASSKGIAGGFNEQFF
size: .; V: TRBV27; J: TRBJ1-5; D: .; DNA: TGTGCCAGCAGTTTAACAGGCCGAAATCAGCCCCAGCATTTT; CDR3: CASSLTGRNQPQHF
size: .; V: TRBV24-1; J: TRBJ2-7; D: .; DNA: TGTGCCACCAGTGACCAATGGGCGGGGGAGCAGTACTTC; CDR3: CATSDQWAGEQYF
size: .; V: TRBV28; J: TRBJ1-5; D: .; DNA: TGTGCCAGCAGTTCTCCCTACCGGGGCAATCAGCCCCAGCATTTT; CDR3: CASSSPYRGNQPQHF
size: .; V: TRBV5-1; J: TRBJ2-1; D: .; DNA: TGCGCCAGCAGCAAAGACAGCCACTCCTACAATGAGCAGTTCTTC; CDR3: CASSKDSHSYNEQFF
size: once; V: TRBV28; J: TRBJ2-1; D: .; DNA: TGTGCCAGCATCGGGGGAGGATCCGATGAGCAGTTCTTC; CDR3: CASIGGGSDEQFF
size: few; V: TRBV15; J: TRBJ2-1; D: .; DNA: TGTGCCACCAGCAGAGATCTGACGGTCGGGCAGTTCTTC; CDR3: CATSRDLTVGQFF
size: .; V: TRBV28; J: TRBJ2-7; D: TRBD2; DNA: TGTGCCAGCAGGCCCTCCATAGGACTAGCGGCCCCCTACGAGCAGTACTTC; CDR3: CASRPSIGLAAPYEQYF
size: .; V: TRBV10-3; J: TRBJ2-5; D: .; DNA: TGTGCCATCAGTGGGGGACAAGAGACCCAGTACTTC; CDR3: CAISGGQETQYF
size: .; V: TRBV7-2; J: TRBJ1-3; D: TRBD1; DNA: TGTGCCAGCAGCTTACTCTCACAGGGGCGATCTCGAAACACCATATATTTT; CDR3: CASSLLSQGRSRNTIYF
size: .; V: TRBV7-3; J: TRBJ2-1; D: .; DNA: TGTGCCAGCAGCCCAAACGGCAACAATGAGCAGTTCTTC; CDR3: CASSPNGNNEQFF
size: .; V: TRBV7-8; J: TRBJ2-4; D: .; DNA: TGTGCCAGCAGCTGGGGGACCCAAATGAAAAACATTCAGTACTTC; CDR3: CASSWGTQMKNIQYF
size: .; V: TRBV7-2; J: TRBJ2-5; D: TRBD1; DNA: TGTGCCAGCAGCCGGGACAGGACTCAAGAGACCCAGTACTTC; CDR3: CASSRDRTQETQYF
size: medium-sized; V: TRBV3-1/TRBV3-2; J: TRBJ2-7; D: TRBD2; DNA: TGTGCCAGCAGCGGGGGGGGAATGAACGAGCAGTACTTC; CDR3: CASSGGGMNEQYF
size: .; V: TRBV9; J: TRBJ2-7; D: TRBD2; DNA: TGTGCCAGCAGCGAGGGACTAGCGGGAGGGGGGTACGAGCAGTACTTC; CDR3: CASSEGLAGGGYEQYF